This passage covers 7 T cell receptor beta chains from one sample sequenced in a study of cytomegalovirus exposure and HLA in healthy donors. Primers included in the PCR were 60 Vbeta and 13 Jbeta primers. Sequencing was performed with immunoSEQ multiplex PCR; in TCRdb, only in-frame clones are kept and a portion is missing. The sample has approximately 45,000 clones; the top ten hold approximately 16%. Sequenced material: PBMCs. Source of these receptors: a male donor in good health and CMV-seronegative.

The rearrangement joins TRBV6-5 to TRBJ1-5, with TRBD1 identical over 10 bases. The germline gives CDR1 MNHEY, CDR2 SVGAGI. This CDR3 comprises 15 residues. J was trimmed by 6 bases and V by 6 bases; bases with no gene match: 8. The CDR3 loop is CASRPDRGRGQPQHF. CDR3 coding DNA: TGTGCCAGCAGGCCGGACAGGGGGAGAGGTCAGCCCCAGCATTTT.

This chain connects TRBV30 to TRBJ2-7; D uncertain. The CDR3 has 11 amino acids. V lost 2 bases to trimming and J lost 10 bases, with 12 bases between them. In germline, CDR1 is GTSNPN, CDR2 SVGIG (reference sequence). As DNA, the CDR3 is TGTGCCTGGAGTCTAGTTGGGTACCAGTACTTC. Amino acids: CAWSLVGYQYF.

The chain links TRBV7-6 to TRBJ1-2; D not certain. Germline loops: CDR1 SGHVS, CDR2 FNYEAQ. The germline V and J ends were trimmed by 2 bases and 4 bases, with 8 bases remaining between them. The CDR3 runs to 13 residues. The CDR3 loop is CASSLSGGYGYTF. The DNA of the CDR3 is TGTGCCAGCAGCTTATCGGGAGGCTATGGCTACACCTTC.

The chain carries TRBV19 and TRBJ1-1; D remains ambiguous. Trimming left V 2 bases short and J 1 base short, with 8 bases between. The CDR3 totals 14 residues. Germline lookup yields CDR1 LNHDA and CDR2 SQIVND (reference sequence). This CDR3 reads CASSIYSGNTEAFF. The CDR3 DNA reads as TGTGCCAGTAGTATATACTCGGGGAACACTGAAGCTTTCTTT.

The V and J genes are TRBV6-4 and TRBJ1-3; D not resolved. CDR3 size: 15 residues. Germline V CDR1 and CDR2: MRHNA, SNTAGT. Deletions cut 3 bases from V and 0 bases from J, with 9 bases between. CDR3 sequence reads: CASSEIPSSGNTIYF. CDR3 DNA: TGTGCCAGCAGTGAAATACCTAGCTCTGGAAACACCATATATTTT.

V and J are TRBV4-1 and TRBJ2-3, with 7 nucleotides matching TRBD2. The CDR3 length is 16 residues. Germline loops: CDR1 MGHRA, CDR2 YSYEKL. The V segment lost 1 base and the J segment 0 bases; nucleotides outside the gene matches: 4. The CDR3 nucleotides are TGCGCCAGCAGCCAAGTGTTAGCGGGTAGCACAGATACGCAGTATTTT. Amino acid sequence: CASSQVLAGSTDTQYF.

The V gene is TRBV6-6, the J gene TRBJ2-1; 13 bases map to TRBD2. Germline values: CDR1 MNHNY, CDR2 SVGAGI (reference sequence). The CDR3 runs to 14 residues. J lost 5 bases, V lost 8 bases, and 3 bases had no gene match. CDR3 nucleotide sequence: TGTGCCAGCTACGGGACTAGCGGGGACAATGAGCAGTTCTTC. Translated: CASYGTSGDNEQFF.